Each of the 8 T cell receptor beta chains below was sequenced from the same sample in a study of T cell repertoires in ileal Crohn's disease. Time point defined: inflamed ileum from the surgical specimen. TCRdb's copy holds only in-frame clones and misses some; the assay was immunoSEQ multiplex PCR. The data contain about 18,000 clones, about three quarters of them singletons. The sequencing input was ileal tissue. The receptors shown here come from an adult with Crohn's disease.

The V call is TRBV5-4, the J call TRBJ1-1; D unresolved. Germline CDR1 and CDR2: SGHNT and YYREEE (reference sequence). CDR3 length equals 13 residues. V lost 2 bases and J lost 4, with 9 bases in between. For the CDR3, the DNA is TGTGCCAGCAGCTTCTCTTCGGGCACTGAAGCTTTCTTT. It is translated as CASSFSSGTEAFF.

The gene calls are TRBV5-4 and TRBJ2-4, with 7 bases aligning to TRBD2. The CDR3 runs 14 residues. The V and J ends lost 1 base and 9 bases, in that order; junction bases with no gene match: 7. The germline V gene encodes CDR1 SGHNT and CDR2 YYREEE (reference sequence). CDR3 bases: TGTGCCAGCAGCTTGTACAGCCGGGAGGCCATTCAGTACTTC. Its translation is CASSLYSREAIQYF.

The chain recombines TRBV6-1 with TRBJ2-5, with unresolved D. Trimming pared 1 base from V and 5 bases from J, leaving 5 bases between. The CDR3 runs 12 residues. Germline CDR1 is MNHNS and CDR2 is SASEGT. The chain's CDR3 is CASSEVSETQYF. In nucleotides, the CDR3 is TGTGCCAGCAGTGAAGTGAGCGAGACCCAGTACTTC.

V is TRBV9 and J is TRBJ2-3; 12 bases align to TRBD2. Germline CDR1 is SGDLS and CDR2 is YYNGEE. Trimming at V came to 3 bases and at J to 4 bases, leaving 3 bases not matched to a gene. The CDR3 covers 15 residues. The CDR3 DNA sequence: TGTGCCAGCAGCGCGACTAGCGGGGGCCCAGATACGCAGTATTTT. It codes for CASSATSGGPDTQYF.

The chain carries TRBV5-4 and TRBJ2-5; 9 bases are a match to TRBD2. V shed 0 bases, J shed 5 bases, and the junction held 8 bases outside the gene matches. The CDR3 is 16 amino acids. Germline assignment: CDR1 SGHNT and CDR2 YYREEE (reference sequence). The DNA of the CDR3 is TGTGCCAGCAGCTTGGACACGCGGGGGGGTGGGGAGACCCAGTACTTC. Amino acid sequence: CASSLDTRGGGETQYF.

This clone is classed as medium-sized (0.01 to 0.1%). The gene calls are TRBV5-6 and TRBJ2-2, with D perhaps matching TRBD1 (6 bases). Germline V gene lookup returns CDR1 SGHDT and CDR2 YYEEEE. CDR3 size: 15 residues. Trimming stripped 0 bases from V and 5 bases from J, with 11 bases between. The chain's CDR3 is CASSLEWGQTGELFF. In DNA form, the CDR3 reads TGTGCCAGCAGCTTGGAATGGGGGCAAACCGGGGAGCTGTTTTTT.

This chain joins TRBV5-1 and TRBJ2-5; D call uncertain. V was shortened by 3 bases and J by 5 bases, with 14 bases between the two germline ends. Germline V gene sequence: CDR1 SGHRS, CDR2 YFSETQ. The CDR3 loop spans 14 amino acids. The CDR3 DNA reads TGCGCCAGCAGCTCCGGGCAGGACGTGGAGACCCAGTACTTC. Translated, it gives CASSSGQDVETQYF.

The chain carries TRBV5-8 and TRBJ1-1; no reliable D call. V lost 1 base, J lost 2 bases, and 9 bases lay in between. This CDR3 region has 14 residues. Germline loops: CDR1 SGHTS, CDR2 YDEGEE. CDR3 protein: CASSLPGTNTEAFF. The CDR3 region has the DNA TGTGCCAGCAGCTTGCCAGGAACCAACACTGAAGCTTTCTTT.